One and the same sample provided the 27 T cell receptor beta chains below, sequenced in a study of Ad26.COV2.S vaccination and SARS-CoV-2 variants. The repertoire was sequenced with immunoSEQ multiplex PCR; TCRdb's copy has only in-frame clones and lacks some. There are about 680,000 clones in the sample; more than 70% occur only once, and approximately 1.5% lies in the top ten. Described treatment: about 20 received Ad26.COV2.S at low or high dose, single or two shots; several received placebo; per-sample allocation not given. Day 63 after the first injection of vaccine or placebo was the sampling time. Sequencing used peripheral blood, obtained in a trial of Ad26.COV2.S vaccine versus placebo. The receptors here all came from a person between 18 and 65 years old who received the Ad26.COV2.S COVID-19 vaccine or a placebo.

This clone was detected only once. The chain joins TRBV2 to TRBJ2-7; no clear D. V lost 1 base to trimming and J lost 2 bases, with 9 bases between them. CDR3 length: 14 amino acids. Germline loops: CDR1 SNHLY, CDR2 FYNNEI. As DNA, the CDR3 is TGTGCCAGCAGTGAAGGGACCAACCCCTACGAGCAGTACTTC. Its protein product is CASSEGTNPYEQYF.

V usage is TRBV12-3 or TRBV12-4 and J usage is TRBJ2-6; D is uncertain. Trimming pared 6 bases from V and 3 bases from J, leaving 6 bases between. The CDR3 contains 13 residues. As DNA, the CDR3 is TGTGCCAGCAGGAAGTTTGGGGCCAACGTCCTGACTTTC. This translates into CASRKFGANVLTF.

The V gene is TRBV2, the J gene TRBJ2-7; 7 bases are a match to TRBD1. The CDR3 runs 14 residues. Germline CDR1 reads SNHLY; CDR2 reads FYNNEI. Unmatched junction bases numbered 9, after V lost 7 bases and J lost 3 bases. The CDR3 sequence is CASIRDSTIYEQYF. The CDR3 nucleotides are TGTGCCAGCATACGGGACAGCACGATCTACGAGCAGTACTTC.

The gene calls are TRBV12-3 or TRBV12-4 and TRBJ2-2, with D perhaps being TRBD1 or TRBD2 (5 bases each). Trimming took 8 bases from V and 4 from J, leaving 11 bases between them. The CDR3 loop spans 13 amino acids. Here the CDR3 reads CASRGRITGELFF. The CDR3 DNA sequence: TGTGCCAGCCGGGGACGAATCACCGGGGAGCTGTTTTTT.

Remarks on this clone: At one of its ends the junction is not consistent with the germline gene, which may arise from a read error. The rearrangement uses TRBV2 and TRBJ2-7, with D perhaps matching TRBD2 (6 bases). CDR1 SNHLY and CDR2 FYNNEI come from the germline V gene. The CDR3 runs to 14 residues. The CDR3 region is CASSEAGEDYGQYF. For the CDR3, the DNA is TGTGCCAGCAGTGAAGCCGGCGAGGACTACGGGCAGTACTTC. The complete variable domain, with remaining parts taken from reference TRBV2 and TRBJ2-7, reads EPEVTQTPSHQVTQMGQEVILRCVPISNHLYFYWYRQILGQKVEFLVSFYNNEISEKSEIFDDQFSVERPDGSNFTLKIRSTKLEDSAMYFCASSEAGEDYGQYFGPGTRLTVT.

The rearrangement uses TRBV3-1 (or the pseudogene TRBV3-2) and TRBJ1-3, with no clear D. The CDR3 consists of 14 residues. Trimming stripped 4 bases from V and 0 bases from J, with 7 bases between. Germline V gene lookup returns CDR1 LGHDT and CDR2 YNNKEL (reference sequence). CDR3 amino acids: CASSLPGSGNTIYF. The CDR3 DNA is TGTGCCAGCAGCCTCCCGGGCTCTGGAAACACCATATATTTT.

This clone was recorded only once. The chain recombines TRBV7-2 with TRBJ1-3; TRBD1 aligns across 7 bases. Trimming cost V 3 bases and J 4 bases; bases outside gene matches: 6. This CDR3 has 15 residues. Germline-derived CDR1 and CDR2 are SGHTA and FQGNSA. This chain's CDR3 is CASSFDRAQGNTIYF. The CDR3 DNA follows: TGTGCCAGCAGCTTCGACAGGGCTCAGGGAAACACCATATATTTT.

V and J are TRBV3-1 (or the pseudogene TRBV3-2) and TRBJ1-6, with a weak D call TRBD1 (6 bases). The CDR3 runs 14 residues. V was pared by 4 bases and J by 6 bases, with 10 bases between. CDR1 LGHDT and CDR2 YNNKEL come from the germline V gene (reference sequence). CDR3 coding DNA: TGTGCCAGCAGCCTTAGGACAGTTAATTCACCCCTCCACTTT. It encodes CASSLRTVNSPLHF.

The V gene is TRBV19, the J gene TRBJ1-1, with 11 bases lining up with TRBD1. The ends lost 6 bases at V and 0 bases at J; junction bases unmatched: 9. This CDR3 has 17 amino acids. Germline-derived CDR1 and CDR2 are LNHDA and SQIVND (reference sequence). DNA for the CDR3: TGTGCCAGTAGCCCGGGACAGGGGGTCTCCATGAACACTGAAGCTTTCTTT. This codes for CASSPGQGVSMNTEAFF.

J is TRBJ1-5 and V is TRBV29-1; 7 bases are a match to TRBD1. J lost 2 bases, V lost 6 bases, and 4 bases had no gene match. The CDR3 covers 13 residues. Germline V gives CDR1 SQVTM, CDR2 ANQGSEA. The CDR3 DNA reads TGCAGCGTGCGACAGGGTGGCAATCAGCCCCAGCATTTT. The encoded protein is CSVRQGGNQPQHF.

The chain joins TRBV7-9 to TRBJ1-2; D remains ambiguous. The germline gives CDR1 SEHNR, CDR2 FQNEAQ (reference sequence). This CDR3 contains 13 residues. The germline V and J ends were trimmed by 4 bases and 3 bases, with 9 bases remaining between them. CDR3 sequence: CASSSITDYGYTF. As DNA, the CDR3 is TGTGCCAGCAGCTCGATAACCGACTATGGCTACACCTTC.

The V and J genes are TRBV5-3 and TRBJ1-6, with TRBD1 matching over 7 bases. TRBV5-3 is classed as an ORF, of uncertain function. This CDR3 contains 16 residues. V gave up 3 bases and J gave up 4 bases; unmatched junction bases: 7. This CDR3 is CARSWQPGQYNSPLHF. The CDR3 DNA is TGTGCCAGAAGCTGGCAACCGGGACAGTATAATTCACCCCTCCACTTT.

In this sample, this clone turned up once. The J gene is TRBJ1-4, the V gene TRBV27, with D maybe TRBD1 (5 bases). The CDR3 runs to 16 residues. Trimming took 2 bases from V and 5 from J, leaving 15 bases between them. CDR1 and CDR2 (germline): MNHEY, SMNVEV (reference sequence). CDR3 loop: CASSLHPAGKNEKLFF. DNA of the CDR3: TGTGCCAGCAGTTTACATCCCGCAGGGAAGAATGAAAAACTGTTTTTT.

This clone occurred a few times. CDR3 region: CASSREAVPRYEQYF. CDR3 bases: TGTGCCAGCAGTAGGGAAGCGGTCCCTCGGTACGAGCAGTACTTC. This rearrangement joins TRBV6-5 to TRBJ2-7; a weak D match, TRBD2 (5 bases). The CDR3 extends over 15 amino acids. Trimming shortened V by 5 bases and J by 4 bases, and 18 bases separated the two germline ends. Germline V gene data show CDR1 as MNHEY and CDR2 as SVGAGI.

This clone was observed a single time. This sequence joins TRBV11-2 and TRBJ2-1; 10 bases align to TRBD2. The CDR3 covers 16 residues. The ends lost 3 bases at V and 4 bases at J; junction bases unmatched: 6. Germline-derived CDR1 and CDR2 are SGHAT and FQNNGV. The chain's CDR3 is CASSFSAGGAYNEQFF. The CDR3 DNA reads TGTGCCAGCAGCTTCTCAGCGGGAGGGGCTTACAATGAGCAGTTCTTC.

A few counts support this clone. This chain uses TRBV2 with TRBJ1-6; 7 bases map to TRBD1. Per germline, CDR1 SNHLY and CDR2 FYNNEI. V shed 3 bases and J 14 bases; nucleotides not matched to a gene: 4. The CDR3 covers 12 residues. The CDR3 sequence: CASSDYRGTLHF. The CDR3 DNA sequence: TGTGCCAGCAGTGACTACAGGGGAACCCTCCACTTT.

The chain recombines TRBV7-9 with TRBJ2-3; 7 positions agree with TRBD2. Losses at the gene ends were 2 bases for V and 2 bases for J; bases not matched to a gene: 4. The CDR3 runs 15 residues. The V gene's germline CDR1 is SEHNR and CDR2 FQNEAQ (reference sequence). The CDR3 DNA follows: TGTGCCAGCAGCTTACTGAGCGGGACCACAGATACGCAGTATTTT. It translates to CASSLLSGTTDTQYF.

A single count supports this clone. This chain joins TRBV3-1 (or the pseudogene TRBV3-2) and TRBJ2-7; D is perhaps TRBD1 (6 bases). The CDR3 sequence is 16 residues long. The V end was cut by 3 bases, the J end by 4 bases, with 19 bases between. The germline gives CDR1 LGHDT, CDR2 YNNKEL (reference sequence). In DNA, the CDR3 is TGTGCCAGCAGCCATGGGGGCCAGGGTCAGAGGTACGAGCAGTACTTC. Encoded protein: CASSHGGQGQRYEQYF.

Concerning this clone itself: The identical CDR3 is also encoded by other nucleotide sequences in the sample. The rearrangement uses TRBV27 and TRBJ2-7; 7 bases fit TRBD2. The CDR3 length is 12 residues. CDR1 is MNHEY, CDR2 SMNVEV, per germline (reference sequence). V shed 5 bases and J 2 bases; nucleotides not matched to a gene: 0. This chain's CDR3 is CASSSGAYEQYF. CDR3 bases: TGTGCCAGCAGTAGCGGGGCCTACGAGCAGTACTTC.

The J gene is TRBJ1-2, the V gene TRBV30; no clear D. The germline V and J ends were trimmed by 3 bases and 5 bases, with 10 bases remaining between them. From germline, CDR1 is GTSNPN and CDR2 SVGIG (reference sequence). The CDR3 is 12 residues long. CDR3 region: CAWSLTYYGYTF. Here the CDR3 DNA reads TGTGCCTGGAGCCTCACTTATTATGGCTACACCTTC.

This clone was seen more than once but under ten times. The V and J genes are TRBV7-9 and TRBJ1-1; 10 positions match TRBD1. Germline CDR1 reads SEHNR; CDR2 reads FQNEAQ (reference sequence). The CDR3 consists of 15 residues. V lost 5 bases to trimming and J lost 4 bases; unmatched junction nucleotides: 7. CDR3 coding DNA: TGTGCCAGCAGCACGCCCGGGACAGGGGTCACTGAAGCTTTCTTT. Its translation: CASSTPGTGVTEAFF.

The chain employs TRBV4-1 and TRBJ2-2; D call uncertain. Germline V gene data show CDR1 as MGHRA and CDR2 as YSYEKL. The CDR3 is 16 residues long. The V and J ends lost 3 bases and 3 bases respectively, with 14 bases between them. Written as DNA, the CDR3 is TGCGCCAGCAGCCATGGGTCGTTGCAGGACACCGGGGAGCTGTTTTTT. Encoded protein: CASSHGSLQDTGELFF.

The chain has TRBV30 and TRBJ2-3, with D tentatively TRBD2 (6 bases). Germline V gene data show CDR1 as GTSNPN and CDR2 as SVGIG (reference sequence). The CDR3 covers 15 residues. The V and J ends lost 3 bases and 4 bases respectively, with 17 bases between them. The CDR3 region is CAWSVPGLSADTQYF. The CDR3 nucleotides are TGTGCCTGGAGCGTTCCGGGACTGTCGGCAGATACGCAGTATTTT.

The rearrangement uses TRBV7-8 and TRBJ2-5; maybe TRBD1 (5 bases). The CDR3 is 13 residues long. Trimming shortened V by 1 base and J by 5 bases, and 8 bases separated the two germline ends. Germline V gene data show CDR1 as SGHVS and CDR2 as FQNEAQ. CDR3 region: CASSLGGRETQYF. DNA for the CDR3: TGTGCCAGCAGCTTAGGGGGCCGGGAGACCCAGTACTTC.

This clone is a singleton in its sample. The chain couples TRBV5-1 to TRBJ1-2, with D tentatively TRBD1 (5 bases). Germline values: CDR1 SGHRS, CDR2 YFSETQ. V shed 4 bases and J shed 2 bases, with 9 bases lying between them. CDR3 length equals 13 residues. The CDR3 here is CASSPEGNYGYTF. CDR3 coding DNA: TGCGCCAGCAGCCCGGAGGGGAACTATGGCTACACCTTC.

As concerns this clone: The germline gene is not matched at one end of the junction; a read error may be the cause. V is TRBV3-1 (or the pseudogene TRBV3-2) and J is TRBJ1-1, with 8 nucleotides matching TRBD1. The germline V gene has CDR1 LGHDT and CDR2 YNNKEL (reference sequence). The CDR3 runs to 15 residues. CDR3 loop: CASNQRGRGPTEAFF. The CDR3 DNA reads TGTGCCAGCAACCAAAGGGGCAGGGGGCCCACTGAAGCTTTCTTT.

As DNA, the CDR3 is TGTGCCAGTAGTCTCAGGGGAACACAATATAGCAATCAGCCCCAGCATTTT. This sequence encodes CASSLRGTQYSNQPQHF. The chain recombines TRBV19 with TRBJ1-5, with D perhaps matching TRBD1 (6 bases). This CDR3 spans 17 amino acids. Germline V CDR1 and CDR2: LNHDA, SQIVND (reference sequence). V lost 5 bases and J lost 0, with 17 bases in between.